This TCR beta chain appears in the sequencing data of a study of identical twins. Whole-study findings and limits: Cord blood beta clonotypes that were abundant carried fewer insertions, and memory repertoires showed no such trend. A partial confounding effect on zero-insertion analyses could come from invariant MAIT and iNKT cells. Beta out-of-frame twin sharing showed a weaker excess.

A universal primer binding site was introduced by template switching. The final cDNA contained unique molecular identifiers. TCRdb redid the calling of the 5' RACE reads with MiXCR, one entry per CDR3 protein. This table holds 550,000 to 700,000 distinct CDR3 sequences, around 9.6% found once. This clonotype appeared a few times. The antigen is not known. The V segment lost 2 bases and the J segment 3 bases; nucleotides outside the gene matches: 2. CDR1 SGHTA and CDR2 FQGNSA come from the germline V gene. The CDR3 covers 15 residues. This sample was shared with a second study, whose subject was yellow fever vaccine responses in identical twins.

The TCR comes from a woman under 30 in good health. The genes are TRBV7-2 and TRBJ2-2, with 8 bases identical to TRBD2. Sequencing was performed on PBMCs. CDR3 region: CASSLTSGYTGELFF. CDR3 nucleotides: TGTGCCAGCAGCTTAACTAGCGGCTACACCGGGGAGCTGTTTTTT.